Shown below are 27 T cell receptor beta chains from a single sample sequenced in a study of blood T cell repertoires in COVID-19. The table came from immunoSEQ multiplex PCR; TCRdb's copy has only in-frame clones and leaves some out. Of about 210,000 clones in the sample, under 90% were seen once. The specimen sequenced was peripheral blood. These receptors were obtained from a middle-aged woman with active or convalescent COVID-19.

The V call is TRBV28, the J call TRBJ2-2, with TRBD1 as a possible D gene (6 bases). Germline-derived CDR1 and CDR2 are MDHEN and SYDVKM. This CDR3 has 15 residues. The V gene lost 6 bases and the J gene lost 7 bases, with 18 bases spanning the gap. Written as DNA, the CDR3 is TGTGCCAGCAGCGGTCAGTACAGGGTAGGCGGGGAGCTGTTTTTT. The encoded protein is CASSGQYRVGGELFF.

The chain links TRBV5-1 to TRBJ1-1; D unclear. The germline gives CDR1 SGHRS, CDR2 YFSETQ. The germline V and J ends were trimmed by 2 bases and 2 bases, with 10 bases remaining between them. The CDR3 runs to 14 residues. The CDR3 is CASSFTNTNTEAFF. CDR3 in DNA: TGCGCCAGCAGCTTCACCAATACTAACACTGAAGCTTTCTTT. Full variable domain (missing parts from reference TRBV5-1 and TRBJ1-1): KAGVTQTPRYLIKTRGQQVTLSCSPISGHRSVSWYQQTPGQGLQFLFEYFSETQRNKGNFPGRFSGRQFSNSRSEMNVSTLELGDSALYLCASSFTNTNTEAFFGQGTRLTVV.

The chain links TRBV15 to TRBJ2-1, with 9 positions matching TRBD1. The junction had 5 bases not matched to a gene; V was cut back by 0 bases and J by 5 bases. Germline CDR1 is LNHNV and CDR2 is YYDKDF (reference sequence). The CDR3 spans 16 residues. The CDR3 nucleotides are TGTGCCACCAGCAGAGATCCAGGACAGGGGAACAATGAGCAGTTCTTC. Translating it yields CATSRDPGQGNNEQFF.

The V and J genes are TRBV5-1 and TRBJ1-1; 9 positions match TRBD1. V shed 2 bases and J 1 base; nucleotides not matched to a gene: 6. Germline V lookup: CDR1 SGHRS, CDR2 YFSETQ. The CDR3 loop spans 16 amino acids. In nucleotides, the CDR3 is TGCGCCAGCAGCTTATACGGGACAGGGTCGAACACTGAAGCTTTCTTT. As protein: CASSLYGTGSNTEAFF.

The chain couples TRBV11-3 to TRBJ2-3; 9 nucleotides line up with TRBD2. Germline CDR1 reads SGHNT; CDR2 reads YENEEA. J was trimmed by 3 bases and V by 8 bases; bases with no gene match: 9. This CDR3 has 15 residues. The DNA for the CDR3 is TGTGCCAGCGATCAAGCGGGGGGTACTACAGATACGCAGTATTTT. Amino acid sequence: CASDQAGGTTDTQYF.

Here the CDR3 reads CASKSGTSGASTGEQYF. The CDR3 DNA is TGTGCCAGCAAGTCCGGGACTAGCGGGGCTAGTACGGGTGAGCAGTACTTC. This chain joins TRBV2 and TRBJ2-7; 13 nucleotides align to TRBD2. Per the germline V gene, CDR1 is SNHLY and CDR2 is FYNNEI. With V trimmed by 7 bases and J by 7 bases, 16 bases remained unmatched. This CDR3 spans 17 amino acids.

J is TRBJ1-2 and V is TRBV4-1; no definite D call. The CDR3 covers 12 residues. Germline values: CDR1 MGHRA, CDR2 YSYEKL. Between the trimmed V and J ends, which lost 3 bases and 3 bases, there was a span of 5 bases. The CDR3 DNA sequence: TGCGCCAGCAGCCAGTCGGACTATGGCTACACCTTC. Translating gives CASSQSDYGYTF.

V and J are TRBV7-2 and TRBJ2-2; 10 bases are shared with TRBD1. The ends lost 4 bases at V and 2 bases at J; junction bases unmatched: 10. Looked up from germline, CDR1 is SGHTA and CDR2 is FQGNSA. The length of the CDR3 is 18 residues. The CDR3 here is CASSYRGDRGGNTGELFF. The CDR3 DNA is TGTGCCAGCAGCTACCGAGGGGACAGGGGCGGTAACACCGGGGAGCTGTTTTTT.

This chain joins TRBV5-1 and TRBJ1-4; D unclear. The CDR3 has 14 amino acids. Germline V lookup: CDR1 SGHRS, CDR2 YFSETQ. Between the trimmed V and J ends, which lost 5 bases and 8 bases, there was a span of 16 bases. CDR3 amino acids: CASSTVPETEKLFF. The CDR3, as DNA: TGCGCCAGCAGTACAGTCCCCGAAACCGAAAAACTGTTTTTT.

The rearrangement joins TRBV2 to TRBJ1-6; D might be TRBD1 (6 bases). The germline V gene encodes CDR1 SNHLY and CDR2 FYNNEI. CDR3 size: 15 residues. V was trimmed by 3 bases and J by 9 bases, leaving 15 bases between them. The CDR3 protein is CASSEWGGPSSPLHF. The CDR3 DNA sequence: TGTGCCAGCAGTGAGTGGGGGGGGCCGAGTTCACCCCTCCACTTT.

The rearrangement uses TRBV5-1 and TRBJ2-5; D is perhaps TRBD2 (7 bases). V was clipped by 3 bases and J by 5 bases, with 14 bases between them. The CDR3 spans 14 residues. The V gene's germline CDR1 is SGHRS and CDR2 YFSETQ. The CDR3 reads CASSSGGARETQYF. The DNA for the CDR3 is TGCGCCAGCAGCTCTGGGGGGGCCCGGGAGACCCAGTACTTC.

This chain uses TRBV24-1 with TRBJ1-1, with 7 positions matching TRBD1. This CDR3 comprises 14 residues. Germline V CDR1 and CDR2: KGHDR, SFDVKD. J was trimmed by 0 bases and V by 7 bases; bases with no gene match: 4. The CDR3 DNA follows: TGTGCCACCAGCGAGGGACAGATGAACACTGAAGCTTTCTTT. Residues: CATSEGQMNTEAFF.

The chain joins TRBV5-8 to TRBJ2-1; a possible D gene is TRBD1 (5 bases). Deletions cut 4 bases from V and 4 bases from J, with 15 bases between. The germline V gene has CDR1 SGHTS and CDR2 YDEGEE. This CDR3 has 15 residues. The CDR3 loop reads CASSPPPGLYNEQFF. The CDR3 DNA follows: TGTGCCAGCAGCCCCCCCCCAGGGTTATACAATGAGCAGTTCTTC.

The rearrangement uses TRBV7-2 and TRBJ1-5; D gene uncertain. The CDR3 consists of 15 residues. CDR1 and CDR2 from the germline V gene are SGHTA and FQGNSA. Trimming stripped 1 base from V and 4 bases from J, with 11 bases between. For the CDR3, the DNA is TGTGCCAGCAGCTTAGGAGGTCGTAAGAATCAGCCCCAGCATTTT. It specifies CASSLGGRKNQPQHF. Drawing the rest from reference TRBV7-2 and TRBJ1-5, the complete variable domain is GAGVSQSPSNKVTEKGKDVELRCDPISGHTALYWYRQSLGQGLEFLIYFQGNSAPDKSGLPSDRFSAERTGGSVSTLTIQRTQQEDSAVYLCASSLGGRKNQPQHFGDGTRLSIL.

The chain joins TRBV24-1 to TRBJ2-1, with 9 bases lining up with TRBD2. The CDR3 consists of 16 residues. Losses at the gene ends were 0 bases for V and 5 bases for J; bases not matched to a gene: 4. Germline values: CDR1 KGHDR, CDR2 SFDVKD. The CDR3 sequence: CATSDLQLAGNNEQFF. The CDR3 DNA is TGTGCCACCAGTGATTTGCAACTAGCGGGTAACAATGAGCAGTTCTTC.

V gene TRBV28 combines with J gene TRBJ1-5; tentative D call: TRBD1 (5 bases). The V gene lost 3 bases and the J gene lost 7 bases, with 13 bases spanning the gap. CDR1 and CDR2 (germline): MDHEN, SYDVKM. This CDR3 contains 14 residues. CDR3 nucleotides: TGTGCCAGCAGTTTTAGGGGCGACGGGCAGCCCCAGCATTTT. Encoded protein: CASSFRGDGQPQHF.

For the CDR3, the DNA is TGTGCCAGCAGTTACTCGTGGTCAGGGGGTAAATCACCCCTCCACTTT. This translates into CASSYSWSGGKSPLHF. This chain uses TRBV6-5 with TRBJ1-6; 7 bases line up with TRBD1. From germline, CDR1 is MNHEY and CDR2 SVGAGI. Losses at the gene ends were 0 bases for V and 10 bases for J; bases not matched to a gene: 9. The CDR3 consists of 16 residues.

The rearrangement uses TRBV9 and TRBJ2-4; TRBD1 agrees at 7 bases. The germline V gene encodes CDR1 SGDLS and CDR2 YYNGEE. The V and J ends lost 2 bases and 4 bases, in that order; junction bases with no gene match: 6. The CDR3 extends over 15 amino acids. This CDR3 is CASSVTGTEKNIQYF. The CDR3 DNA follows: TGTGCCAGCAGCGTGACGGGGACAGAAAAAAACATTCAGTACTTC.

The chain links TRBV29-1 to TRBJ1-6; 8 bases line up with TRBD1. The CDR3 runs to 12 residues. Germline V gene data show CDR1 as SQVTM and CDR2 as ANQGSEA. V lost 3 bases to trimming and J lost 10 bases; unmatched junction nucleotides: 2. The CDR3 loop reads CSVEGTGSPLHF. DNA of the CDR3: TGCAGCGTTGAGGGGACAGGATCACCCCTCCACTTT.

In its sample, this clone was seen a few times. This chain links TRBV5-1 with TRBJ1-4; maybe TRBD1 (5 bases). V was clipped by 0 bases and J by 4 bases, with 10 bases between them. There are 15 residues in the CDR3. In germline, CDR1 is SGHRS, CDR2 YFSETQ. CDR3 sequence: CASSLGADNNEKLFF. The CDR3 nucleotides read TGCGCCAGCAGCTTGGGGGCGGACAATAATGAAAAACTGTTTTTT.

The chain carries TRBV9 and TRBJ2-5; tentative D call: TRBD1 (5 bases). The ends were cut back, 4 bases at V and 4 bases at J, with 20 bases in the middle. The germline gives CDR1 SGDLS, CDR2 YYNGEE. This CDR3 spans 16 amino acids. CDR3 residues: CASSPDTGYGGETQYF. DNA of the CDR3: TGTGCCAGCAGCCCAGATACAGGTTACGGTGGAGAGACCCAGTACTTC.

This sequence joins TRBV9 and TRBJ1-4, with TRBD1 as a possible D gene (5 bases). Germline V gene sequence: CDR1 SGDLS, CDR2 YYNGEE. Trimming took off 4 bases at V and 3 bases at J, with 19 bases between the two ends. The length of the CDR3 is 17 residues. The CDR3, as DNA: TGTGCCAGCAGCCAGGGAAGCCAGGGTCCAGCTAATGAAAAACTGTTTTTT. Its translation: CASSQGSQGPANEKLFF.

The CDR3 here is CASSPGTGGRGGETQYF. CDR3 coding DNA: TGCGCCAGCAGCCCCGGGACAGGGGGCCGAGGGGGAGAGACCCAGTACTTC. The gene calls are TRBV5-1 and TRBJ2-5; 12 nucleotides match TRBD1. Per germline, CDR1 SGHRS and CDR2 YFSETQ. The CDR3 spans 17 residues. J gave up 4 bases and V 4 bases, and 11 bases lay outside the gene matches.

This clone was seen a few times. The CDR3 loop is CAWSSGEGQPQHF. The CDR3 DNA is TGTGCCTGGAGTTCAGGGGAGGGTCAGCCCCAGCATTTT. This chain uses TRBV30 with TRBJ1-5; maybe TRBD1 (6 bases). Trimming cost V 2 bases and J 6 bases, with 11 bases left between them. CDR3 length equals 13 residues. Germline V CDR1 and CDR2: GTSNPN, SVGIG (reference sequence).

In its sample, this clone was seen once. J is TRBJ2-1 and V is TRBV5-1; TRBD2 aligns across 11 bases. The V segment lost 0 bases and the J segment 4 bases; nucleotides outside the gene matches: 3. Germline CDR1 SGHRS, CDR2 YFSETQ. This CDR3 has 16 amino acids. CDR3 protein: CASSLDLAGGYNEQFF. The CDR3 region has the DNA TGCGCCAGCAGCTTGGATCTAGCGGGGGGTTACAATGAGCAGTTCTTC.

The rearrangement joins TRBV7-6 to TRBJ1-1, with D possibly being TRBD1 (6 bases). V was cut by 3 bases and J by 1 base, with 15 bases left in between. CDR3 length: 16 residues. Germline CDR1 reads SGHVS; CDR2 reads FNYEAQ. The DNA for the CDR3 is TGTGCCAGCAGCTTGGGCAGGGGCAAGAGGAACACTGAAGCTTTCTTT. Translated, it gives CASSLGRGKRNTEAFF.

This chain connects TRBV19 to TRBJ2-5; a possible D gene is TRBD2 (5 bases). Per germline, CDR1 LNHDA and CDR2 SQIVND (reference sequence). This CDR3 has 14 amino acids. V was shortened by 4 bases and J by 5 bases, with 14 bases between the two germline ends. As DNA, the CDR3 is TGTGCCAGTAGTACGGGGTTAATGTATGAGACCCAGTACTTC. This sequence encodes CASSTGLMYETQYF.